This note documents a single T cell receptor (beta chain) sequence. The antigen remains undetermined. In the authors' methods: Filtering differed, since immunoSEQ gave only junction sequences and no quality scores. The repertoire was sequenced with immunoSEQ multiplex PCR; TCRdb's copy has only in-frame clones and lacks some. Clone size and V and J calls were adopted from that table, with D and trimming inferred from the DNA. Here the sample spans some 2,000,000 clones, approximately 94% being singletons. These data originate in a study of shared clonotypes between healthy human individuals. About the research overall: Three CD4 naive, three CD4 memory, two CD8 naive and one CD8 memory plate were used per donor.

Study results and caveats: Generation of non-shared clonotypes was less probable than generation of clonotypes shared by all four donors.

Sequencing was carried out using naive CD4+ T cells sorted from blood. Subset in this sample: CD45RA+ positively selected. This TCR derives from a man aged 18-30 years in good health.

The CDR3 bases are TGTGCCAGCAGGGACGGACAGGGCCAGACCCAGTACTTC. It encodes CASRDGQGQTQYF. The V and J genes are TRBV2 and TRBJ2-5; TRBD1 matches at 8 bases. The CDR3 sequence is 13 residues long. V dropped 6 bases and J dropped 6; count of bases not matched to a gene: 6. Germline CDR1 and CDR2: SNHLY and FYNNEI.